Each of the 17 T cell receptor beta chains below was sequenced from the same sample in a study of radiotherapy plus CTLA-4 blockade in lung cancer. This table comes from immunoSEQ multiplex PCR, and its TCRdb copy is limited to in-frame clones, with some not included. The sample contains about 98,000 clones, approximately 78% of which appear only once. This specimen was peripheral blood, taken from a patient treated with radiotherapy plus ipilimumab. These receptors came from a human donor with non-small cell lung cancer who had a partial response to radiotherapy plus ipilimumab.

This chain links TRBV7-8 with TRBJ1-5; the match to TRBD1 covers 9 bases. Germline CDR1 SGHVS, CDR2 FQNEAQ. The CDR3 is 14 amino acids. J lost 4 bases, V lost 6 bases, and 4 bases had no gene match. Here the CDR3 reads CASSTGTGNQPQHF. In DNA, the CDR3 is TGTGCCAGCAGTACCGGGACAGGGAATCAGCCCCAGCATTTT. Full variable domain (missing parts from reference TRBV7-8 and TRBJ1-5): GAGVSQSPRYKVAKRGQDVALRCDPISGHVSLFWYQQALGQGPEFLTYFQNEAQLDKSGLPSDRFFAERPEGSVSTLKIQRTQQEDSAVYLCASSTGTGNQPQHFGDGTRLSIL.

The V call is TRBV5-8, the J call TRBJ2-2; 9 nucleotides line up with TRBD2. Germline CDR1 is SGHTS and CDR2 is YDEGEE. This CDR3 spans 15 amino acids. V lost 1 base and J lost 5; bases outside the gene matches: 3. CDR3 bases: TGTGCCAGCAGCTTGAGTCTAGCGGGAACCGGGGAGCTGTTTTTT. Its translation: CASSLSLAGTGELFF.

The genes are TRBV5-1 and TRBJ1-2, with D uncertain. Germline V gene lookup returns CDR1 SGHRS and CDR2 YFSETQ. V was clipped by 4 bases and J by 1 base, with 8 bases between them. The CDR3 is 13 residues long. CDR3 in DNA: TGCGCCAGCAGCCCCTCTAGTAACTATGGCTACACCTTC. Translating gives CASSPSSNYGYTF. The variable domain in full, with the rest retrieved from reference TRBV5-1 and TRBJ1-2, is KAGVTQTPRYLIKTRGQQVTLSCSPISGHRSVSWYQQTPGQGLQFLFEYFSETQRNKGNFPGRFSGRQFSNSRSEMNVSTLELGDSALYLCASSPSSNYGYTFGSGTRLTVV.

The J gene is TRBJ2-1, the V gene TRBV5-4, with 12 bases fitting TRBD1. The CDR3 consists of 15 residues. The V segment lost 6 bases and the J segment 3 bases; nucleotides outside the gene matches: 4. Germline V gene sequence: CDR1 SGHNT, CDR2 YYREEE (reference sequence). The DNA for the CDR3 is TGTGCCAGCATCGGGACAGGGGGCGTCTACAATGAGCAGTTCTTC. Translated, it gives CASIGTGGVYNEQFF. The variable domain in full, completed from reference TRBV5-4 and TRBJ2-1, reads ETGVTQSPTHLIKTRGQQVTLRCSSQSGHNTVSWYQQALGQGPQFIFQYYREEENGRGNFPPRFSGLQFPNYSSELNVNALELDDSALYLCASIGTGGVYNEQFFGPGTRLTVL.

This clone appeared a few times. DNA for the CDR3: TGTGCCAGCAGGGAATCAGGGGGCGGACGAGAGACCCAGTACTTC. This gives the protein CASRESGGGRETQYF. The rearrangement joins TRBV6-1 to TRBJ2-5; 8 nucleotides agree with TRBD1. CDR1 is MNHNS and CDR2 is SASEGT in the germline V gene. Trimming cost V 6 bases and J 4 bases; bases outside gene matches: 10. CDR3 length equals 15 residues.

In this sample, this clone turned up once. The chain carries TRBV6-5 and TRBJ1-2, with 8 bases matching TRBD1. J was trimmed by 8 bases and V by 4 bases; bases with no gene match: 6. Germline CDR1 MNHEY, CDR2 SVGAGI. CDR3 length equals 13 residues. In DNA, the CDR3 is TGTGCCAGCAGTTGGACAGGGAAGCACGGCTACACCTTC. It encodes CASSWTGKHGYTF.

This rearrangement joins TRBV11-2 to TRBJ2-5; 9 nucleotides match TRBD1. V gave up 3 bases and J gave up 5 bases; unmatched junction bases: 7. This CDR3 is 15 amino acids long. Germline CDR1 is SGHAT and CDR2 is FQNNGV. The CDR3 here is CASSLPGQGRETQYF. DNA for the CDR3: TGTGCCAGCAGCTTGCCGGGACAGGGAAGGGAGACCCAGTACTTC.

This sequence joins TRBV6-9 and TRBJ2-7; 8 bases are shared with TRBD1. Germline-derived CDR1 and CDR2 are MNHGY and SVAAGI. Germline trimming cut 5 bases from V and 3 bases from J; bases unmatched to any gene: 9. This CDR3 has 15 amino acids. CDR3 DNA: TGTGCCAGCAGTGAACCGGGACAGGTTCTCTACGAGCAGTACTTC. This encodes CASSEPGQVLYEQYF.

This chain joins TRBV7-9 and TRBJ1-1, with 7 bases lining up with TRBD1. The CDR3 contains 12 residues. Germline assignment: CDR1 SEHNR and CDR2 FQNEAQ (reference sequence). J gave up 12 bases and V 0 bases, and 4 bases lay outside the gene matches. The CDR3 DNA is TGTGCCAGCAGCTTAGCGGACAGGAGGACTTTCTTT. This translates into CASSLADRRTFF.

The chain recombines TRBV5-6 with TRBJ1-2; D may be TRBD1 (5 bases). The CDR3 extends over 14 amino acids. Trimming cost V 0 bases and J 3 bases, with 9 bases left between them. CDR1 and CDR2 (germline): SGHDT, YYEEEE. Here the CDR3 reads CASSLGGADYGYTF. CDR3 bases: TGTGCCAGCAGCTTGGGGGGCGCGGACTATGGCTACACCTTC.

This chain connects TRBV7-9 to TRBJ2-6, with 8 bases aligning to TRBD1. The CDR3 is 16 amino acids. With 2 bases clipped from V and 4 bases from J, the junction kept 4 bases outside the gene matches. Germline V gene data show CDR1 as SEHNR and CDR2 as FQNEAQ (reference sequence). CDR3: CASSLLRGQGANVLTF. CDR3 DNA sequence: TGTGCCAGCAGCTTACTCAGGGGGCAAGGGGCCAACGTCCTGACTTTC.

The chain combines TRBV5-4 with TRBJ2-4; D is possibly TRBD1 (7 bases). The CDR3 runs 14 residues. CDR1 SGHNT and CDR2 YYREEE come from the germline V gene (reference sequence). Trimming took off 4 bases at V and 1 base at J, with 9 bases between the two ends. Here the CDR3 reads CASSQGGAKNIQYF. The CDR3 region has the DNA TGTGCCAGCAGCCAGGGGGGCGCCAAAAACATTCAGTACTTC.

The gene calls are TRBV7-2 and TRBJ2-3, with D maybe TRBD2 (6 bases). This CDR3 contains 16 residues. Per germline, CDR1 SGHTA and CDR2 FQGNSA. The V end was cut by 5 bases, the J end by 4 bases, with 19 bases between. DNA for the CDR3: TGTGCCAGCAGCGACTACGGATCGGGACTTTCAGATACGCAGTATTTT. Encoded protein: CASSDYGSGLSDTQYF.

The V call is TRBV13, the J call TRBJ1-1, with D unresolved. Trimming removed 2 bases at V and 3 bases at J, with 10 bases between. There are 14 residues in the CDR3. Germline values: CDR1 PRHDT, CDR2 FYEKMQ (reference sequence). The CDR3 loop is CASSLNGLYTEAFF. The CDR3 DNA sequence: TGTGCCAGCAGCTTAAACGGTTTATACACTGAAGCTTTCTTT.

The chain recombines TRBV7-2 with TRBJ2-7; D possibly corresponds to TRBD1 (5 bases). CDR1 and CDR2 (germline): SGHTA, FQGNSA. The V gene lost 5 bases and the J gene lost 6 bases, with 11 bases spanning the gap. The CDR3 extends over 12 amino acids. CDR3 amino acids: CASSPGWVEQYF. DNA for the CDR3: TGTGCCAGCAGCCCAGGGTGGGTCGAGCAGTACTTC.

The V and J genes are TRBV5-5 and TRBJ2-6, with D tentatively TRBD1 (6 bases). The CDR3 runs 15 residues. In germline, CDR1 is SGHKS, CDR2 YYEKEE (reference sequence). Trimming shortened V by 0 bases and J by 13 bases, and 17 bases separated the two germline ends. Here the CDR3 reads CASSLEITGKGVLTF. The CDR3 region has the DNA TGTGCCAGCAGCTTGGAAATCACAGGGAAGGGAGTCCTGACTTTC.

This chain links TRBV14 with TRBJ2-7; TRBD1 might be the D (5 bases). V was trimmed by 4 bases and J by 2 bases, leaving 12 bases between them. Looked up from germline, CDR1 is SGHDN and CDR2 is FVKESK. The CDR3 is 14 residues long. The CDR3 DNA reads as TGTGCCAGCAGCCTAGCCGTCAGGGCCTACGAGCAGTACTTC. It yields the protein CASSLAVRAYEQYF.